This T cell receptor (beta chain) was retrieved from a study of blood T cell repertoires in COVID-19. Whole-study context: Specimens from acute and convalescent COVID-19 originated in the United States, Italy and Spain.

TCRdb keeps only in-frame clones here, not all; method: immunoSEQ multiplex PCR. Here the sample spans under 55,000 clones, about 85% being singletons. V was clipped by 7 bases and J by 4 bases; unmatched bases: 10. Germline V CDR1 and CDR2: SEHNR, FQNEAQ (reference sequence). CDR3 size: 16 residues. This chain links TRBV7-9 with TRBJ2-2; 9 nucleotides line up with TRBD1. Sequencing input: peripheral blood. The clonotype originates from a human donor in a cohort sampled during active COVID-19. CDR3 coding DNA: TGTGCCAGCATCTCAGACAGGGGGAATCCCACCGGGGAGCTGTTTTTT. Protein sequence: CASISDRGNPTGELFF.